This TCR beta chain was sequenced during a study of control samples from healthy donors and cancer patients. Data came from immunoSEQ multiplex PCR; TCRdb stores just in-frame clones and leaves some out. This repertoire shows about 94,000 clones, 90% found once; its top ten account for 3% to 4.5%. Germline CDR1 is SEHNR and CDR2 is FQNEAQ (reference sequence). There are 15 residues in the CDR3. The V segment lost 4 bases and the J segment 5 bases; nucleotides outside the gene matches: 6. The chain employs TRBV7-9 and TRBJ2-5, with TRBD1 matching over 11 bases. The sequence was obtained from a woman aged 18-29 years in good health. The sequencing sample was made of blood. DNA for the CDR3: TGTGCCAGCAGCTCGGGACAGGGGGAAATTGAGACCCAGTACTTC. It codes for CASSSGQGEIETQYF.